One and the same sample provided the 24 T cell receptor beta chains below, sequenced in a study of cytomegalovirus exposure and HLA in healthy donors. The PCR made use of 60 Vbeta and 13 Jbeta primers. Produced via immunoSEQ multiplex PCR; TCRdb's table is partial and in-frame only. The repertoire consists of around 190,000 clones, with roughly 8.7% occurring once and the leading ten covering 1% to 1.5%. Sequenced material: PBMCs. These receptors were collected from a woman in her 30s in good health and CMV-seropositive.

The V and J genes are TRBV7-8 and TRBJ1-3; the D gene is possibly TRBD1 (6 bases). V was shortened by 1 base and J by 9 bases, with 13 bases between the two germline ends. Germline CDR1 reads SGHVS; CDR2 reads FQNEAQ. This CDR3 comprises 14 residues. The CDR3 nucleotides read TGTGCCAGCAGCTTAGGCCGGGGGGCCAGCACCATATATTTT. This gives the protein CASSLGRGASTIYF.

This clone came up a few times. This chain uses TRBV5-1 with TRBJ2-2; perhaps TRBD1 as D (5 bases). The CDR3 is made up of 15 amino acids. Trimming stripped 2 bases from V and 4 bases from J, with 12 bases between. Per the germline V gene, CDR1 is SGHRS and CDR2 is YFSETQ. The CDR3 DNA reads TGCGCCAGCAGCTTTAGGGGAATGGGCACCGGGGAGCTGTTTTTT. The encoded protein is CASSFRGMGTGELFF.

The chain links TRBV11-2 to TRBJ1-1; tentative D call: TRBD1 (6 bases). CDR3 length equals 14 residues. Trimming took 0 bases from V and 6 from J, leaving 11 bases between them. Germline-derived CDR1 and CDR2 are SGHAT and FQNNGV. The CDR3 nucleotides are TGTGCCAGCAGCTTAGATGGGGCAGGGGCTGAAGCTTTCTTT. Translation: CASSLDGAGAEAFF.

The genes are TRBV5-1 and TRBJ2-1; TRBD2 aligns across 13 bases. This CDR3 contains 16 residues. CDR1 and CDR2 from the germline V gene are SGHRS and YFSETQ. The V and J ends lost 4 bases and 9 bases, in that order; junction bases with no gene match: 10. CDR3 protein: CASSKGLAGAASEQFF. CDR3 bases: TGCGCCAGCAGCAAAGGACTAGCGGGAGCGGCAAGTGAGCAGTTCTTC.

This clone has just a few counts. The chain links TRBV7-2 to TRBJ2-7; weak D call: TRBD1 (6 bases). The CDR3 runs to 12 residues. The ends were cut back, 4 bases at V and 8 bases at J, with 12 bases in the middle. The germline gives CDR1 SGHTA, CDR2 FQGNSA. The CDR3 sequence is CASSSNRAQQYF. In nucleotides, the CDR3 is TGTGCCAGCAGCTCAAACAGGGCGCAGCAGTACTTC.

V is TRBV30 and J is TRBJ2-7; TRBD1 might be the D (6 bases). The length of the CDR3 is 13 residues. V lost 5 bases and J lost 10, with 21 bases in between. The germline gives CDR1 GTSNPN, CDR2 SVGIG (reference sequence). CDR3: CAWGRQETQLQYF. The CDR3 DNA reads TGTGCCTGGGGAAGACAGGAGACTCAGTTACAGTACTTC.

This clone showed up just a few times. The rearrangement joins TRBV10-3 to TRBJ1-1; possibly TRBD1 for D (5 bases). The CDR3 sequence is 13 residues long. Trimming stripped 6 bases from V and 9 bases from J, with 17 bases between. Germline CDR1 and CDR2: ENHRY and SYGVKD. The CDR3 here is CAISSVDSDKAFF. CDR3 DNA: TGTGCCATCAGCAGCGTCGACAGTGACAAAGCTTTCTTT.

This clone was seen only a few times. This chain uses TRBV7-8 with TRBJ2-5, with 7 bases aligning to TRBD2. This CDR3 comprises 13 residues. The J segment lost 6 bases and the V segment lost 1 base, leaving 2 bases of the junction unmatched. The germline gives CDR1 SGHVS, CDR2 FQNEAQ. Here the CDR3 DNA reads TGTGCCAGCAGCTTAGGGGGGGGGAAGACCCAGTACTTC. Protein product: CASSLGGGKTQYF.

This clone has more than one count but fewer than ten. The chain joins TRBV5-6 to TRBJ2-7; the match to TRBD2 covers 11 bases. Trimming cost V 4 bases and J 3 bases; bases outside gene matches: 9. Germline V gives CDR1 SGHDT, CDR2 YYEEEE. This CDR3 is built from 16 residues. The CDR3 is CASSTSGSTKFYEQYF. The CDR3 DNA follows: TGTGCCAGCAGCACTAGCGGGAGTACCAAGTTCTACGAGCAGTACTTC.

This clone has a handful of counts. This chain uses TRBV5-1 with TRBJ1-2; 10 bases map to TRBD1. From germline, CDR1 is SGHRS and CDR2 YFSETQ. This CDR3 is built from 17 residues. Trimming took 4 bases from V and 0 from J; bases not matched to a gene: 9. CDR3 nucleotides: TGCGCCAGCAGCGAGTCTGACAGGGGGCTTGCTAACTATGGCTACACCTTC. This encodes CASSESDRGLANYGYTF. The full variable domain, with the rest looked up from reference TRBV5-1 and TRBJ1-2, is KAGVTQTPRYLIKTRGQQVTLSCSPISGHRSVSWYQQTPGQGLQFLFEYFSETQRNKGNFPGRFSGRQFSNSRSEMNVSTLELGDSALYLCASSESDRGLANYGYTFGSGTRLTVV.

This chain links TRBV6-5 with TRBJ1-1; D possibly corresponds to TRBD1 (5 bases). The CDR3 totals 14 residues. The V end lost 2 bases, the J end lost 8 bases, and 15 bases lay between the germline ends. CDR1 and CDR2 (germline): MNHEY, SVGAGI. Written as DNA, the CDR3 is TGTGCCAGCAGTTACCAGGGCTCATCCGGGGAAGCTTTCTTT. It encodes CASSYQGSSGEAFF.

The V call is TRBV4-1, the J call TRBJ2-2, with D maybe TRBD2 (5 bases). The V gene lost 7 bases and the J gene lost 1 base, with 16 bases spanning the gap. CDR1 is MGHRA, CDR2 YSYEKL, per germline. The CDR3 is 16 residues long. The CDR3: CASKSTKGENTGELFF. CDR3 bases: TGCGCCAGCAAATCTACAAAGGGAGAGAACACCGGGGAGCTGTTTTTT.

The chain employs TRBV5-1 and TRBJ2-1; a weak D match, TRBD2 (7 bases). The CDR3 runs to 14 residues. V lost 7 bases, J lost 10 bases, and 21 bases lay in between. Germline CDR1 reads SGHRS; CDR2 reads YFSETQ. CDR3 sequence reads: CASQGGGSSSEQFF. Here the CDR3 DNA reads TGCGCCAGCCAGGGAGGGGGGAGTTCATCCGAGCAGTTCTTC.

This clone was observed a few times. The V gene is TRBV19, the J gene TRBJ2-1; no firm D call. Per the germline V gene, CDR1 is LNHDA and CDR2 is SQIVND (reference sequence). This CDR3 has 12 amino acids. The ends were cut back, 5 bases at V and 9 bases at J, with 11 bases in the middle. The CDR3 is CASSLRVGEQFF. The CDR3 nucleotides read TGTGCCAGTAGTTTAAGAGTCGGTGAGCAGTTCTTC.

This clone has more than one count but fewer than ten. The DNA of the CDR3 is TGTGCCAGCAGCTTCGATCTTCAGGGAAAAACTGAAGCTTTCTTT. This codes for CASSFDLQGKTEAFF. The V call is TRBV5-8, the J call TRBJ1-1, with a tentative D call TRBD1 (5 bases). Looked up from germline, CDR1 is SGHTS and CDR2 is YDEGEE. Trimming shortened V by 2 bases and J by 5 bases, and 16 bases separated the two germline ends. This CDR3 contains 15 residues.

The chain employs TRBV10-2 and TRBJ1-5; the match to TRBD1 covers 8 bases. The CDR3 has 14 residues. Per germline, CDR1 WSHSY and CDR2 SAAADI. The ends lost 6 bases at V and 2 bases at J; junction bases unmatched: 3. The CDR3: CASRLQGGNQPQHF. The DNA of the CDR3 is TGCGCCAGCAGACTACAGGGGGGCAATCAGCCCCAGCATTTT.

This rearrangement joins TRBV27 to TRBJ2-2, with D perhaps matching TRBD2 (6 bases). Trimming took off 2 bases at V and 5 bases at J, with 12 bases between the two ends. The CDR3 is made up of 15 amino acids. In germline, CDR1 is MNHEY, CDR2 SMNVEV (reference sequence). The CDR3 bases are TGTGCCAGCAGTTTAATTTTGGAGGGGACCGGGGAGCTGTTTTTT. Translating gives CASSLILEGTGELFF.

This clone showed up just a few times. The V gene is TRBV7-3, the J gene TRBJ2-2; 11 bases are a match to TRBD2. The junction had 10 bases not matched to a gene; V was cut back by 9 bases and J by 4 bases. The germline V gene encodes CDR1 SGHTA and CDR2 FQGTGA. The CDR3 length is 16 residues. The CDR3 bases are TGTGCCAGTAAAGGGGTAGCGGGAGGGCCCACCGGGGAGCTGTTTTTT. Amino acid sequence: CASKGVAGGPTGELFF.

This clone was observed a handful of times. J is TRBJ2-3 and V is TRBV19; D uncertain. V shed 4 bases and J shed 0 bases, with 8 bases lying between them. The CDR3 loop spans 14 amino acids. CDR1 LNHDA and CDR2 SQIVND come from the germline V gene (reference sequence). In nucleotides, the CDR3 is TGTGCCAGTAGTAACCCCGGGAGCACAGATACGCAGTATTTT. Protein: CASSNPGSTDTQYF.

This clone was seen a handful of times. This chain uses TRBV14 with TRBJ2-1, with TRBD2 matching over 15 bases. This CDR3 has 18 amino acids. V shed 0 bases and J 5 bases; nucleotides not matched to a gene: 5. The germline CDR1 and CDR2 sequences are SGHDN and FVKESK. CDR3: CASSQDWTSGRVDNEQFF. CDR3 coding DNA: TGTGCCAGCAGCCAAGATTGGACTAGCGGGAGGGTAGACAATGAGCAGTTCTTC. Full variable domain (remainder filled in from reference TRBV14 and TRBJ2-1): EAGVTQFPSHSVIEKGQTVTLRCDPISGHDNLYWYRRVMGKEIKFLLHFVKESKQDESGMPNNRFLAERTGGTYSTLKVQPAELEDSGVYFCASSQDWTSGRVDNEQFFGPGTRLTVL.

The sample holds a few counts of this clone. The chain uses TRBV11-2 and TRBJ2-5; no firm D call. The CDR3 consists of 13 residues. Trimming removed 0 bases from V and 3 bases from J, with 5 bases in between. In germline, CDR1 is SGHAT, CDR2 FQNNGV. The CDR3, as DNA: TGTGCCAGCAGCTTAGACCGGGAAGAGACCCAGTACTTC. It is translated as CASSLDREETQYF. The full variable domain, its missing parts supplied by reference TRBV11-2 and TRBJ2-5, is EAGVAQSPRYKIIEKRQSVAFWCNPISGHATLYWYQQILGQGPKLLIQFQNNGVVDDSQLPKDRFSAERLKGVDSTLKIQPAKLEDSAVYLCASSLDREETQYFGPGTRLLVL.

V usage is TRBV7-2 and J usage is TRBJ1-2; TRBD1 agrees at 7 bases. Losses at the gene ends were 5 bases for V and 7 bases for J; bases not matched to a gene: 10. The CDR3 is 14 residues long. CDR1 SGHTA and CDR2 FQGNSA come from the germline V gene. CDR3 in DNA: TGTGCCAGCAGCACCAAGGGGGCGCATCGTGGCTACACCTTC. It translates to CASSTKGAHRGYTF.

This clone was observed a handful of times. The chain uses TRBV15 and TRBJ1-4; weak D call: TRBD1 (6 bases). This CDR3 region has 16 residues. V was trimmed by 4 bases and J by 0 bases, leaving 12 bases between them. In germline, CDR1 is LNHNV, CDR2 YYDKDF (reference sequence). CDR3: CATSKTGVATNEKLFF. For the CDR3, the DNA is TGTGCCACCAGCAAGACAGGAGTTGCAACTAATGAAAAACTGTTTTTT. The complete variable domain, with remaining parts taken from reference TRBV15 and TRBJ1-4, reads DAMVIQNPRYQVTQFGKPVTLSCSQTLNHNVMYWYQQKSSQAPKLLFHYYDKDFNNEADTPDNFQSRRPNTSFCFLDIRSPGLGDTAMYLCATSKTGVATNEKLFFGSGTQLSVL.

This clone was recorded a few times. This chain links TRBV5-1 with TRBJ2-7, with D possibly matching TRBD2 (5 bases). CDR3 length: 13 amino acids. Looked up from germline, CDR1 is SGHRS and CDR2 is YFSETQ. V shed 0 bases and J shed 5 bases, with 9 bases lying between them. CDR3 in amino acids: CASSLAGTHEQYF. CDR3 sequence (DNA): TGCGCCAGCAGCTTGGCGGGAACCCACGAGCAGTACTTC.